This entry lists 6 T cell receptor beta chains sequenced from one sample in a study of cytomegalovirus exposure and HLA in healthy donors. The PCR was carried out with 60 Vbeta primers and 13 Jbeta primers. Sequencing used immunoSEQ multiplex PCR; TCRdb keeps in-frame clones, though not all of them. Of some 160,000 clones listed, 80% to 85% are singletons. Sequencing was done on a sample of PBMCs. The receptors here all came from a woman under 30 in good health and CMV-seronegative.

The CDR3 loop is CASTGQPQETQYF. The DNA of the CDR3 is TGTGCCAGCACCGGACAGCCCCAAGAGACCCAGTACTTC. This chain uses TRBV6-6 with TRBJ2-5, with D maybe TRBD1 (6 bases). Germline V CDR1 and CDR2: MNHNY, SVGAGI (reference sequence). The CDR3 length is 13 residues. Trimming removed 7 bases from V and 1 base from J, with 10 bases in between.

The chain carries TRBV15 and TRBJ2-3; 11 bases align to TRBD2. There are 20 residues in the CDR3. V shed 1 base, J shed 4 bases, and the junction held 16 bases outside the gene matches. Germline loops: CDR1 LNHNV, CDR2 YYDKDF (reference sequence). The CDR3 DNA reads as TGTGCCACCAGCAGAGCCTCGAGACTAGCGGGGCACCCCCCAGCAGATACGCAGTATTTT. As protein: CATSRASRLAGHPPADTQYF.

The chain carries TRBV4-2 and TRBJ2-3, with a possible D match to TRBD2 (5 bases). Trimming stripped 2 bases from V and 1 base from J, with 10 bases between. The V gene's germline CDR1 is LGHNA and CDR2 YNFKEQ. The CDR3 spans 15 residues. The DNA for the CDR3 is TGTGCCAGCAGCCAAAATAACGGGGGCACAGATACGCAGTATTTT. It is translated as CASSQNNGGTDTQYF.

Here the CDR3 DNA reads TGTGCCAGTAGTCCCCCGGGACTAGCGGGGGGGGGCTACAATGAGCAGTTCTTC. This sequence encodes CASSPPGLAGGGYNEQFF. This chain uses TRBV19 with TRBJ2-1; 16 bases agree with TRBD2. After removal of 5 bases from V and 3 bases from J, the junction contained 7 bases not matched to a gene. Per germline, CDR1 LNHDA and CDR2 SQIVND (reference sequence). The CDR3 runs 18 residues.

V and J are TRBV5-1 and TRBJ1-4; 8 bases fit TRBD1. CDR1 and CDR2 from the germline V gene are SGHRS and YFSETQ. This CDR3 comprises 15 residues. The J segment lost 6 bases and the V segment lost 4 bases, leaving 8 bases of the junction unmatched. The CDR3 DNA is TGCGCCAGCAGCCCAACAGGGGGTTTCGATGAAAAACTGTTTTTT. The encoded protein is CASSPTGGFDEKLFF.

The genes are TRBV29-1 and TRBJ1-1; 7 nucleotides match TRBD1. Germline V gene sequence: CDR1 SQVTM, CDR2 ANQGSEA. With 6 bases clipped from V and 6 bases from J, the junction kept 10 bases outside the gene matches. The CDR3 spans 13 residues. The CDR3 spells CSVLGTDLAEAFF. In nucleotides, the CDR3 is TGCAGCGTCCTCGGGACAGATCTAGCTGAAGCTTTCTTT.